This T cell receptor (beta chain) was sequenced in a study of T cell responses to AZD1222 COVID-19 vaccine. Study results and caveats: AZD1222 recipients seropositive at baseline numbered only five to seven. Clonal diversity was possibly underestimated, and white British individuals and females predominated among donors. Spike was spanned by vaccine-associated CD4 TCRs, which were dominant at 160-218 and 743-854.

This table comes from immunoSEQ multiplex PCR, and its TCRdb copy is limited to in-frame clones, with some not included. Counted here are more than 150,000 clones, 85% to 95% occurring once; the ten biggest clones make up 1.5% to 2%. For this clone: No antigen is known for it.

The clonotype originates from an adult who received the AZD1222 COVID-19 vaccine. The sample consisted of peripheral blood, taken 28 days after the second AZD1222 dose.

The CDR3 spells CASSLLERGSNYEQYF. The DNA of the CDR3 is TGTGCCAGCAGCCTACTCGAGCGGGGAAGCAACTACGAGCAGTACTTC. The V call is TRBV3-1 (or the pseudogene TRBV3-2), the J call TRBJ2-7, with 7 positions matching TRBD2. Looked up from germline, CDR1 is LGHDT and CDR2 is YNNKEL (reference sequence). The CDR3 loop spans 16 amino acids. J lost 3 bases, V lost 4 bases, and 12 bases had no gene match.